Here is one T cell receptor beta chain with its context. The CDR3 loop spans 10 amino acids. Trimming took 4 bases from V and 5 from J, leaving 5 bases between them. Germline V gene sequence: CDR1 DFQATT, CDR2 SNEGSKA (reference sequence). Only in-frame clones appear in the TCRdb table, and some are missing; sequencing was by immunoSEQ multiplex PCR. The sample contains some 76,000 clones, 70% to 90% of which appear only once. The data are from a study of cytotoxic CD8 clonotypes in ibrutinib-treated CLL. On the study more broadly: Samples averaged approximately 260,000 productive templates and 90,000 to 95,000 productive rearrangements.

This TCR came from a human donor with chronic lymphocytic leukemia. Source: PBMCs, taken after 24 months of ibrutinib treatment. The chain uses TRBV20-1 and TRBJ2-5; unclear D gene. The DNA for the CDR3 is TGCAGTGCTATGTGGGAGACCCAGTACTTC. Residues: CSAMWETQYF.